This paragraph reports one T cell receptor beta chain. Antigen unknown. These data are taken from a study of neoadjuvant nivolumab and ipilimumab in lung cancer. The method was immunoSEQ multiplex PCR; TCRdb's version includes in-frame clones alone and lacks a portion of them. The sample includes some 8,000 clones, around 75% of them seen just once. The study's findings and limits: Blood richness before therapy tracked richness in tumors resected after neoadjuvant therapy.

The source material was adjacent normal lung tissue, sampled after neoadjuvant nivolumab, alone or with ipilimumab, at or shortly before surgery. The clonotype was recovered from an adult with non-small cell lung cancer.

CDR3 bases: TGTGCCAGCAGCGAGGGACTAGCGGGGAAGACCCAGTACTTC. Translated, it gives CASSEGLAGKTQYF. The chain recombines TRBV11-2 with TRBJ2-5; 13 bases fit TRBD2. Unmatched junction bases numbered 3, after V lost 5 bases and J lost 6 bases. CDR3 length: 14 amino acids. CDR1 and CDR2 from the germline V gene are SGHAT and FQNNGV.